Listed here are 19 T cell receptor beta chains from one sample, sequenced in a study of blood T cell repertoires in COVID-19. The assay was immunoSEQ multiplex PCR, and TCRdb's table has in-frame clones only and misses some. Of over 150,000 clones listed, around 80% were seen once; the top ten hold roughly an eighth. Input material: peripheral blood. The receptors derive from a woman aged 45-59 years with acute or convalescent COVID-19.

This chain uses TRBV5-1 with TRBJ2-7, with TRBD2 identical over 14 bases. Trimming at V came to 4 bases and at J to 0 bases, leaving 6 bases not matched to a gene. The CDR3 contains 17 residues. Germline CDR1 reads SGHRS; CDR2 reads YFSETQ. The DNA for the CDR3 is TGCGCCAGCAGCATAGGGACTAGCGGGAGCCTCTCCTACGAGCAGTACTTC. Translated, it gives CASSIGTSGSLSYEQYF.

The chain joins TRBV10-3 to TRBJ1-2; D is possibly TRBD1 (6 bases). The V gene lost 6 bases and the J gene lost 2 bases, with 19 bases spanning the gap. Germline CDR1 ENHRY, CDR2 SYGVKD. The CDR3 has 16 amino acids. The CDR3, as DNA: TGTGCCATCAGAAGCGACGGGGGGCGGATCAACTATGGCTACACCTTC. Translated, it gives CAIRSDGGRINYGYTF.

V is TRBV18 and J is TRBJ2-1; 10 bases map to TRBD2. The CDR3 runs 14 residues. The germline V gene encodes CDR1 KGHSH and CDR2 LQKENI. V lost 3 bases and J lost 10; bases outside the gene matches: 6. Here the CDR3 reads CASSPASGGPEQFF. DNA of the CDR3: TGTGCCAGCTCACCCGCTAGCGGGGGCCCCGAGCAGTTCTTC.

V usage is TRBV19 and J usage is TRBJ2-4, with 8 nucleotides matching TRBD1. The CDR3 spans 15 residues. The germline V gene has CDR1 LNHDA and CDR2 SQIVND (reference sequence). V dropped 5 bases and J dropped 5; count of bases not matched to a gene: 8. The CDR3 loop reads CASSVSGTGQNIQYF. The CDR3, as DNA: TGTGCCAGTAGTGTTTCCGGGACAGGCCAAAACATTCAGTACTTC.

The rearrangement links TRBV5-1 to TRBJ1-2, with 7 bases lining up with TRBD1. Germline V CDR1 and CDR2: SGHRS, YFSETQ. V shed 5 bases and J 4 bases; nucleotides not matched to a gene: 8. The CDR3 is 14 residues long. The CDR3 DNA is TGCGCCAGCAGTATAACCGGGACAGCCTATGGCTACACCTTC. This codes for CASSITGTAYGYTF.

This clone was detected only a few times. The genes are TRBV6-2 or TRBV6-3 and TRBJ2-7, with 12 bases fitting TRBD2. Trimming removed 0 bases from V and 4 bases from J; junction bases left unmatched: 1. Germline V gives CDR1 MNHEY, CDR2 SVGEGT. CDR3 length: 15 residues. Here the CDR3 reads CASSYSTSGGYEQYF. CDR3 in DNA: TGTGCCAGCAGTTACTCGACTAGCGGGGGATACGAGCAGTACTTC.

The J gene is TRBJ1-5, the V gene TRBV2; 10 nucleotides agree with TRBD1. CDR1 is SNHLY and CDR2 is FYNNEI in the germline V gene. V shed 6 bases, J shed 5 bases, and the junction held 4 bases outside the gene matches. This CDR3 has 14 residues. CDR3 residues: CASRRDRGYQPQHF. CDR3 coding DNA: TGTGCCAGCAGGAGGGACAGGGGATATCAGCCCCAGCATTTT.

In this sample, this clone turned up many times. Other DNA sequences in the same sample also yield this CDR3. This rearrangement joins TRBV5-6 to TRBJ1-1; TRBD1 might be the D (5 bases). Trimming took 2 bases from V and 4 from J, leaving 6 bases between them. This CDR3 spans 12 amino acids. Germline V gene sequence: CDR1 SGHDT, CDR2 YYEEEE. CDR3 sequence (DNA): TGTGCCAGCAGCTTAAGGGGCACTGAAGCTTTCTTT. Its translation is CASSLRGTEAFF.

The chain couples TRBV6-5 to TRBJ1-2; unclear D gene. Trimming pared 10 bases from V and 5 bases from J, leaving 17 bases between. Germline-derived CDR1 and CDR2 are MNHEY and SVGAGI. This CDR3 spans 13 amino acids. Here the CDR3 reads CATSSLRYYGYTF. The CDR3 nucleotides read TGTGCCACCTCCTCCCTGAGATATTATGGCTACACCTTC.

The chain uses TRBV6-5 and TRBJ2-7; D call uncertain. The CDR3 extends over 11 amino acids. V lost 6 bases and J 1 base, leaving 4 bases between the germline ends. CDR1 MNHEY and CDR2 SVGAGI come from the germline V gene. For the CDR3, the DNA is TGTGCCAGCAGCGGTTCCTACGAGCAGTACTTC. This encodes CASSGSYEQYF.

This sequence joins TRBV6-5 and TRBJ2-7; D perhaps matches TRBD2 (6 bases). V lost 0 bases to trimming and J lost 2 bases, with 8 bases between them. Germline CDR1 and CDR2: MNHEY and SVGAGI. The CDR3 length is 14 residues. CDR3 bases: TGTGCCAGCAGTTACTCGGGGGGTCCCTACGAGCAGTACTTC. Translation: CASSYSGGPYEQYF.

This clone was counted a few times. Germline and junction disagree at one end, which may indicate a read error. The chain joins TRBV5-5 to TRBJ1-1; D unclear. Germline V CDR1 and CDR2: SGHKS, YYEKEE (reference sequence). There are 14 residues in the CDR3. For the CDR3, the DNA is TGTGCCAGCAGCTTGTATCCGGGGAACCCTGAAGCTTTCTTT. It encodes CASSLYPGNPEAFF.

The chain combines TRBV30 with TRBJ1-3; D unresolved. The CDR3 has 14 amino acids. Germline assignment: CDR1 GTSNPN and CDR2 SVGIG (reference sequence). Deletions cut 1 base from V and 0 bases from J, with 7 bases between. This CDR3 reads CAWSEGLSGNTIYF. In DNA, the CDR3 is TGTGCCTGGAGTGAAGGACTCTCTGGAAACACCATATATTTT.

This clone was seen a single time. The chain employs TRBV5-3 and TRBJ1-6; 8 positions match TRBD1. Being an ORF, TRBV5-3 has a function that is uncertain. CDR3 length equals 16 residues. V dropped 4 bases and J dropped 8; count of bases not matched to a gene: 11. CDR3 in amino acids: CARSTEGDRRHSPLHF. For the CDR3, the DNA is TGTGCCAGAAGCACCGAAGGGGACAGGAGGCATTCACCCCTCCACTTT.

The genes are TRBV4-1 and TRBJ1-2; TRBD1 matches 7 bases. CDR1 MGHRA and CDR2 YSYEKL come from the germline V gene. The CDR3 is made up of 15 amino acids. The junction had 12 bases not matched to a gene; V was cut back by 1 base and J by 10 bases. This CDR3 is CASSQGEQGISSYTF. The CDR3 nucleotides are TGCGCCAGCAGCCAAGGAGAACAGGGGATAAGCTCCTACACCTTC.

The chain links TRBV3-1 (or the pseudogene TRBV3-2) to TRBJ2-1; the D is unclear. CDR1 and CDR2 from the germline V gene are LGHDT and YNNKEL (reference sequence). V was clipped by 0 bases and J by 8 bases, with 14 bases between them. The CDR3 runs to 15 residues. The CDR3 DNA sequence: TGTGCCAGCAGCCAAGAACTAAACCCCCAGCATGAGCAGTTCTTC. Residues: CASSQELNPQHEQFF.

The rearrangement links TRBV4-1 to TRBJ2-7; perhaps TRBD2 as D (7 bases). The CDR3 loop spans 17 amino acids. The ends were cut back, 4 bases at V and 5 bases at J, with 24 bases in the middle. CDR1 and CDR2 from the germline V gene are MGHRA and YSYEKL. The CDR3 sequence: CASSRAPTAGALDEQYF. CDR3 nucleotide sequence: TGCGCCAGCAGCCGGGCTCCTACGGCGGGGGCCCTCGACGAGCAGTACTTC.

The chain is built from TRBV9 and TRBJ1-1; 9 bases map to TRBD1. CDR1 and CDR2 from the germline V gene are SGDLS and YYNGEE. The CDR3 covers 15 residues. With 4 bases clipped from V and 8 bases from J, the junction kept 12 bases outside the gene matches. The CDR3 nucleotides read TGTGCCAGCAGCACCACAGGGGGCCTTTTGGGGGAAGCTTTCTTT. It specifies CASSTTGGLLGEAFF. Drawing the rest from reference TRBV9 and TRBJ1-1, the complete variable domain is DSGVTQTPKHLITATGQRVTLRCSPRSGDLSVYWYQQSLDQGLQFLIQYYNGEERAKGNILERFSAQQFPDLHSELNLSSLELGDSALYFCASSTTGGLLGEAFFGQGTRLTVV.

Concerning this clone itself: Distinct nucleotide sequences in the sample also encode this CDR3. CDR3 bases: TGTGCCAGCAGCGCCGGACAGGGAGGTAATTCACCCCTCCACTTT. Amino acid sequence: CASSAGQGGNSPLHF. This rearrangement joins TRBV9 to TRBJ1-6; 8 bases fit TRBD1. J was trimmed by 6 bases and V by 3 bases; bases with no gene match: 5. The CDR3 is made up of 15 amino acids. Germline V gene lookup returns CDR1 SGDLS and CDR2 YYNGEE.